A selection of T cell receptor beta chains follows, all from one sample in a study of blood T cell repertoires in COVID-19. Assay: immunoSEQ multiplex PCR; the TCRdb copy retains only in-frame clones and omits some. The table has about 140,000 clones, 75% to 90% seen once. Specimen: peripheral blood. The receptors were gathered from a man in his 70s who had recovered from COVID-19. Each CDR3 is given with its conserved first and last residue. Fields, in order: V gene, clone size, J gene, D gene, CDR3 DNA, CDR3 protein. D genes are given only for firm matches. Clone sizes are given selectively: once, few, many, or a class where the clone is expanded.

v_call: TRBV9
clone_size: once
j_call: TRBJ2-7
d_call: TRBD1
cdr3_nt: TGTGCCAGCAGCTATCAGGGACAGGGTCCCTACGAGCAGTACTTC
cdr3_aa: CASSYQGQGPYEQYF

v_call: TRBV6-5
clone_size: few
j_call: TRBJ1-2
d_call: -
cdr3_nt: TGTGCCAGCAGGCCTACGGAGCGGAACTATGGCTACACCTTC
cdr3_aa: CASRPTERNYGYTF

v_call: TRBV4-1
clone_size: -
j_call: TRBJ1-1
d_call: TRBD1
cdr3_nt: TGCGCCAGCAGCCACCGGACAGGGAACACTGAAGCTTTCTTT
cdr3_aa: CASSHRTGNTEAFF

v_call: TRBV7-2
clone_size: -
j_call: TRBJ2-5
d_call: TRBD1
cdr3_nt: TGTGCCAGCAGCCCCGGGACAGAAGAGACCCAGTACTTC
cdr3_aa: CASSPGTEETQYF

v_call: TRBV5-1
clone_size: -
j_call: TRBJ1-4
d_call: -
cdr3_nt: TGCGCCAGCAGCCTCGGAACAAGGACATTCGCAACTAATGAAAAACTGTTTTTT
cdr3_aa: CASSLGTRTFATNEKLFF

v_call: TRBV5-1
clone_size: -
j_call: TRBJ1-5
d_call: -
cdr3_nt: TGCGCCAGCAGCTTTAGTGGCAATCAGCCCCAGCATTTT
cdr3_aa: CASSFSGNQPQHF

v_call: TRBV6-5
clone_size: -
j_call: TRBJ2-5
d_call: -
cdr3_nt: TGTGCCAGCAGCCGACTAGAGTTTGCCCAAGAGACCCAGTACTTC
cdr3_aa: CASSRLEFAQETQYF

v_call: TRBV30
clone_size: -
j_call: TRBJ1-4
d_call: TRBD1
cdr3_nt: TGTGCCTGGAGTTCGACAGGGACCAAACTGTTTTTT
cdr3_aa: CAWSSTGTKLFF

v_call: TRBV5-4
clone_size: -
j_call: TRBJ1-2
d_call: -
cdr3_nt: TGTGCCAGCAGCTTGTTGGACACTCCAGGGGACTATGGCTACACCTTC
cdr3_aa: CASSLLDTPGDYGYTF

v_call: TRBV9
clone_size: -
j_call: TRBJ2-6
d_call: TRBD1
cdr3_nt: TGTGCCAGCAGCGTAGCTAGGGGGAGGACAGGGAACTCTGGGGCCAACGTCCTGACTTTC
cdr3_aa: CASSVARGRTGNSGANVLTF

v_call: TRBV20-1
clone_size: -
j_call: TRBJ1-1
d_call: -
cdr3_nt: TGCAGTGCTTTTAGGAACACTGAAGCTTTCTTT
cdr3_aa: CSAFRNTEAFF

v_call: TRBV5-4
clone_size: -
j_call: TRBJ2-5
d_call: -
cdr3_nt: TGTGCCAGCAGCATTACTTACCAAGAGACCCAGTACTTC
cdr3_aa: CASSITYQETQYF

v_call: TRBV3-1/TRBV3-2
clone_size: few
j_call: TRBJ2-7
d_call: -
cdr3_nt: TGTGCCAGCAGCCAAGATCGGGGTGGGGGCAGCTACGAGCAGTACTTC
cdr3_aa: CASSQDRGGGSYEQYF

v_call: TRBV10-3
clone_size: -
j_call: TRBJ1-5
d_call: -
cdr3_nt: TGTGCCATCAGTGACGGGGTAGGTCAGCCCCAGCATTTT
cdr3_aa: CAISDGVGQPQHF

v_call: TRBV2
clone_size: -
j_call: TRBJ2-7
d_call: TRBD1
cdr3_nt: TGTGCCAGCACTCGGTCGGACAGGATAATGGACTTC
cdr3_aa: CASTRSDRIMDF

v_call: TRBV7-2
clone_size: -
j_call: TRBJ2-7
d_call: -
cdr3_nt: TGTGCCAGCAGCTCGAAGAGGGAGAAGCGCTACGAGCAGTACTTC
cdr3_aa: CASSSKREKRYEQYF

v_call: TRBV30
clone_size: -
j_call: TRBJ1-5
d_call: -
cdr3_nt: TGTGCCTGGGCCAGGGATAGCAATCAGCCCCAGCATTTT
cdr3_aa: CAWARDSNQPQHF

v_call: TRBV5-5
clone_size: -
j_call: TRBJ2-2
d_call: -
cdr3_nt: TGTGCCAGCAGCCTGGAATGGACAGCAAACACCGGGGAGCTGTTTTTT
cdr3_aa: CASSLEWTANTGELFF

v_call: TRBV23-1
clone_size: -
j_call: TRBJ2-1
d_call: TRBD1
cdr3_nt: TGCGCCAGCAACCGGGACAGAAAGGACAATGAGCAGTTCTTC
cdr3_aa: CASNRDRKDNEQFF

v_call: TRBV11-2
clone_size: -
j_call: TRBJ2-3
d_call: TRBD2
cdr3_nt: TGTGCCAGCAGCTTAGGGGCGGGAGGAATTGTAGATACGCAGTATTTT
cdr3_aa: CASSLGAGGIVDTQYF

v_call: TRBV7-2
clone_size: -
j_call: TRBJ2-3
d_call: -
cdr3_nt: TGTGCCAGCAGCTTACAGGGTCGTAGCACAGATACGCAGTATTTT
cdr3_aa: CASSLQGRSTDTQYF

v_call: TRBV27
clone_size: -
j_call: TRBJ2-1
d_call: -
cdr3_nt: TGTGCCAGCAGTTTAGAAACAGGCTACAATGAGCAGTTCTTC
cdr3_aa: CASSLETGYNEQFF

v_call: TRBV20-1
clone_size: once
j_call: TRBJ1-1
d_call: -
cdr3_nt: TGCAGTGCTATCGGGCAGGGTGAAGCTTTCTTT
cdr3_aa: CSAIGQGEAFF

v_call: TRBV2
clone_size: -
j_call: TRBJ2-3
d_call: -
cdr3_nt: TGTGCCAGCAACGTTGGCAGGGTGGGAACAGATACGCAGTATTTT
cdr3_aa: CASNVGRVGTDTQYF

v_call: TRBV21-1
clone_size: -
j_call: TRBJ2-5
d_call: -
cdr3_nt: TGTGCCAGCAGCAAACGAAAGCACGGGAAACCCCCTCAAGAGACCCAGTACTTC
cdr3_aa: CASSKRKHGKPPQETQYF

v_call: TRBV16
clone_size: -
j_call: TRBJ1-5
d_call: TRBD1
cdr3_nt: TGTGCCAGCAGCCAATCGACAGGGGGCCAGCCCCAGCATTTT
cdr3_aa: CASSQSTGGQPQHF